Detailed here is one T cell receptor beta chain. Its antigen remains undetermined. Qualities for individual bases were not recorded, and no much larger clone is one base off. The trial excluded patients who had a history of autoimmune disease or were on systemic immunosuppression. In every dose cohort, peripheral blood was drawn for TCR sequencing at baseline, cycle 4 day 1, and cycle 7 day 1. Samples came from an open-label, multicenter, first-in-human phase I dose-escalation trial of ivuxolimab. Adults with locally advanced or metastatic melanoma, renal cell carcinoma, hepatocellular carcinoma or head and neck squamous cell carcinoma were enrolled in the trial. Before TCR sequencing, CD4+ T cells and CD8+ T cells were sorted from peripheral blood as separate populations. Genomic DNA was isolated from the sorted cells so that the TCRbeta CDR3 region could be sequenced. The immunoSEQ Assay was used for sequencing of TCRbeta CDR3 regions. The clones in this table, taken by TCRdb from immuneACCESS, are in-frame only. Not every clone is retained; where verified, under half of the shortfall comes from an unresolved V gene, and the cause of the rest is unknown. Here the sample has 65,000 to 80,000 clones; 80% to 90% occur a single time. The top ten hold approximately 1.9% of the sample.

The sample belongs to a study of OX40 agonist ivuxolimab in advanced cancers. For the wider study: Ivuxolimab was an agonistic, fully human IgG2 monoclonal antibody directed against OX40 (CD134), a costimulatory receptor. Intravenous ivuxolimab was administered to patients every 2 weeks at six dose levels: 0.01, 0.1, 0.3, 1.5, 3 and 10 mg/kg. Of the roughly 51 patients in dose escalation, 19 had hepatocellular carcinoma, roughly 15 had melanoma, 9 had renal cell carcinoma and 9 had head and neck cancer. A male proportion of around 80% and a mean age of approximately 60 years, ranging from 23 to 79, were recorded for the dose-escalation cohort. Prior anti-PD-1, anti-PD-L1 or anti-CTLA-4 therapy was permitted, and checkpoint inhibitors had been received by 40% to 50% of dose-escalation patients. Three dose-escalation patients achieved partial responses, one with hepatocellular carcinoma and two with cutaneous melanoma. The point of sequencing TCRbeta in the periphery was to test whether ivuxolimab changed TCR sequence diversity and drove clonal T-cell expansion. The paper covers the monotherapy dose-escalation part of the phase I ivuxolimab trial, which included N = 52 patients.

The junction shows trimming of 6 bases on V and 5 bases on J, plus 5 bases between the germline ends. For CDR1 and CDR2, the germline V gene lists SGHTA and FQGNSA. The CDR3 runs 10 residues from the cysteine to the phenylalanine. Only CDR3 DNA is held: 30 bases, read in frame from base 1. Study-level results and caveats: In partial responders in the 0.1-3.0 mg/kg groups, normalized peripheral clonal expansion was found to be among the lowest, especially among CD8+ T cells. Low levels of normalized T-cell clonal expansion were also shown by some nonresponding patients. The antigen specificity of the clonally expanded peripheral T cells was not determined. At doses from 0.1 to 3.0 mg/kg, clonal expansion was seen in both CD4+ and CD8+ blood T cells between baseline and week 6. After ivuxolimab, CD8+ T cells had more expanded clones than CD4+ T cells on average.

Here the chain combines TRBV7-2 and TRBJ2-7; no D segment can be confidently identified. The specimen was CD4+ or CD8+ T cells sorted from blood, collected in a trial of the OX40 agonist ivuxolimab. The sequence came from an adult with an advanced solid tumor such as melanoma, head and neck, liver or kidney cancer. CDR3 sequence: CASRAHEQYF. DNA sequence: TGTGCCAGCAGGGCCCACGAGCAGTACTTC.